Listed here are 16 T cell receptor beta chains from one sample, sequenced in a study of blood T cell repertoires in COVID-19. Measured with immunoSEQ multiplex PCR; TCRdb has only the in-frame clones, and not every one. The sample yields about 210,000 clones, about 86% seen once. The sample consisted of peripheral blood. All receptors derive from a man aged 45 to 65 with active or convalescent COVID-19.

The rearrangement uses TRBV5-4 and TRBJ2-3; 10 nucleotides match TRBD2. V shed 3 bases, J shed 4 bases, and the junction held 5 bases outside the gene matches. The CDR3 is 15 residues long. The germline CDR1 and CDR2 sequences are SGHNT and YYREEE (reference sequence). The CDR3 loop is CASSSPGTSADTQYF. CDR3 nucleotides: TGTGCCAGCAGCTCTCCAGGGACTAGCGCAGATACGCAGTATTTT.

In this sample, this clone turned up a few times. V gene TRBV3-1 (or the pseudogene TRBV3-2) combines with J gene TRBJ2-3; 13 bases line up with TRBD2. The CDR3 has 18 amino acids. CDR1 is LGHDT and CDR2 is YNNKEL in the germline V gene (reference sequence). V dropped 4 bases and J dropped 1; count of bases not matched to a gene: 8. The CDR3 reads CASSRTGLAGIRTDTQYF. The CDR3 DNA is TGTGCCAGCAGCCGAACGGGACTAGCGGGAATCCGCACAGATACGCAGTATTTT.

The chain employs TRBV27 and TRBJ1-2; 8 bases map to TRBD1. The trim removed 4 bases at V and 1 base at J, leaving 2 bases unmatched. CDR1 is MNHEY and CDR2 is SMNVEV in the germline V gene (reference sequence). CDR3 length: 14 residues. Here the CDR3 DNA reads TGTGCCAGCAGTTCGGGACAGGTTAACTATGGCTACACCTTC. Its translation is CASSSGQVNYGYTF.

The chain links TRBV30 to TRBJ2-6, with D tentatively TRBD1 (5 bases). The V end was cut by 0 bases, the J end by 4 bases, with 13 bases between. CDR3 length: 16 residues. CDR1 is GTSNPN, CDR2 SVGIG, per germline (reference sequence). CDR3 sequence reads: CAWSVPQVAGANVLTF. CDR3 nucleotides: TGTGCCTGGAGTGTACCACAGGTGGCGGGGGCCAACGTCCTGACTTTC.

This clone was detected a few times. The rearrangement links TRBV28 to TRBJ2-2; D perhaps matches TRBD1 (5 bases). The CDR3 is made up of 15 amino acids. The germline V gene encodes CDR1 MDHEN and CDR2 SYDVKM. The V end lost 2 bases, the J end lost 0 bases, and 7 bases lay between the germline ends. The CDR3 loop is CASSLGHANTGELFF. The DNA of the CDR3 is TGTGCCAGCAGTTTAGGACACGCGAACACCGGGGAGCTGTTTTTT.

The chain links TRBV18 to TRBJ2-1; 9 bases match TRBD1. The ends lost 6 bases at V and 4 bases at J; junction bases unmatched: 13. This CDR3 region has 17 residues. Germline V gives CDR1 KGHSH, CDR2 LQKENI. The CDR3 sequence is CASSRELTGGAYNEQFF. The CDR3 DNA reads TGTGCCAGCTCCCGAGAATTGACAGGGGGGGCTTACAATGAGCAGTTCTTC.

V usage is TRBV10-3 and J usage is TRBJ2-7; D may be TRBD2 (5 bases). The CDR3 sequence is 14 residues long. V lost 1 base to trimming and J lost 6 bases, with 13 bases between them. Germline V gene sequence: CDR1 ENHRY, CDR2 SYGVKD. The CDR3 nucleotides are TGTGCCATCAGTGAGTTGGAGGACCTGGGCGAGCAGTACTTC. Its translation is CAISELEDLGEQYF.

The V and J genes are TRBV2 and TRBJ2-3; 7 bases match TRBD2. The CDR3 is 18 amino acids. Germline CDR1 SNHLY, CDR2 FYNNEI. The ends lost 6 bases at V and 8 bases at J; junction bases unmatched: 23. Written as DNA, the CDR3 is TGTGCCAGCAGGCCCGGGGGAGGGTGGCGGCTACAGATAAGTACGCAGTATTTT. Translation: CASRPGGGWRLQISTQYF.

This chain links TRBV5-3 with TRBJ2-7; TRBD2 might be the D (6 bases). TRBV5-3 is treated as an ORF (open reading frame) with a function not yet certain. Trimming pared 0 bases from V and 5 bases from J, leaving 12 bases between. CDR3 size: 14 residues. CDR3 in amino acids: CARSLGLALDEQYF. The CDR3, as DNA: TGTGCCAGAAGCTTGGGCCTAGCGCTCGACGAGCAGTACTTC.

This clone was detected only once. The CDR3, as DNA: TGTGCCAGCAGCATCGGGACAGGGGGATACTCTGGGGCCAACGTCCTGACTTTC. Its protein product is CASSIGTGGYSGANVLTF. The V call is TRBV28, the J call TRBJ2-6; TRBD1 aligns across 11 bases. Unmatched junction bases numbered 7, after V lost 6 bases and J lost 0 bases. Germline V CDR1 and CDR2: MDHEN, SYDVKM. The CDR3 length is 18 residues.

V usage is TRBV18 and J usage is TRBJ1-1; TRBD1 might be the D (5 bases). The CDR3 length is 15 residues. From germline, CDR1 is KGHSH and CDR2 LQKENI. The V end was cut by 9 bases, the J end by 8 bases, with 25 bases between. Here the CDR3 reads CASKKEGVSEGEAFF. In DNA, the CDR3 is TGTGCCAGTAAGAAGGAGGGTGTTTCGGAGGGGGAAGCTTTCTTT.

This clone was counted only a few times. The chain uses TRBV18 and TRBJ2-7, with 7 bases aligning to TRBD1. The junction had 17 bases not matched to a gene; V was cut back by 2 bases and J by 7 bases. The germline gives CDR1 KGHSH, CDR2 LQKENI. The CDR3 contains 17 residues. CDR3 residues: CASSPGVPGTDLGEQYF. The CDR3 DNA follows: TGTGCCAGCTCACCAGGGGTTCCCGGGACAGACTTGGGAGAGCAGTACTTC. Based on the CDR3 plus reference TRBV18 and TRBJ2-7, the full variable domain is NAGVMQNPRHLVRRRGQEARLRCSPMKGHSHVYWYRQLPEEGLKFMVYLQKENIIDESGMPKERFSAEFPKEGPSILRIQQVVRGDSAAYFCASSPGVPGTDLGEQYFGPGTRLTVT.

This clone has more than one count but fewer than ten. The chain recombines TRBV7-6 with TRBJ2-1; maybe TRBD2 (5 bases). The V gene lost 2 bases and the J gene lost 0 bases, with 8 bases spanning the gap. The CDR3 covers 15 residues. The V gene's germline CDR1 is SGHVS and CDR2 FNYEAQ. DNA of the CDR3: TGTGCCAGCAGCTTAACGGGGAGCTCCTACAATGAGCAGTTCTTC. It is translated as CASSLTGSSYNEQFF.

The rearrangement joins TRBV18 to TRBJ1-1; D is unresolved. The V and J ends lost 0 bases and 0 bases respectively, with 11 bases between them. Germline CDR1 is KGHSH and CDR2 is LQKENI. The CDR3 loop spans 16 amino acids. The CDR3 coding sequence is TGTGCCAGCTCACCACCACAGTCTCCCATGAACACTGAAGCTTTCTTT. Its translation is CASSPPQSPMNTEAFF.

This chain uses TRBV2 with TRBJ2-7; weak D call: TRBD1 (7 bases). Germline loops: CDR1 SNHLY, CDR2 FYNNEI. V was pared by 8 bases and J by 0 bases, with 14 bases between. The CDR3 sequence is 14 residues long. The CDR3 loop reads CASGGTVNSYEQYF. The CDR3 DNA reads as TGTGCCAGCGGCGGGACAGTGAACTCCTACGAGCAGTACTTC.

The V and J genes are TRBV28 and TRBJ1-2; D call uncertain. The CDR3 runs to 14 residues. CDR1 is MDHEN, CDR2 SYDVKM, per germline. V gave up 4 bases and J gave up 6 bases, with 15 bases separating them. The CDR3 spells CASSSRQVFNGYTF. The CDR3 DNA follows: TGTGCCAGCAGTTCCCGCCAGGTTTTCAATGGCTACACCTTC.